The T cell receptor (beta chain) under discussion was sequenced for a study of blood T cells in healthy people across ages. Study outcomes and limitations: Donor CMV infection status was unknown, possibly confounding age-related changes in expanded clonotypes.

Together with a sample-barcoded 5' primer, a J-beta primer mix was included in a second PCR lasting about 6 to 11 cycles. The template-switch adaptor was a 5' adaptor with 12 random nucleotides. It tagged each cDNA molecule. Each CDR3 protein is one row after TCRdb ran MiXCR on the 5' RACE reads. The sample carries 650,000 to 900,000 distinct CDR3 sequences, 60% to 80% recorded once. A word on this clonotype: Its antigen is not identified.

Per germline, CDR1 MNHEY and CDR2 SVGAGI. Trimming cost V 2 bases and J 1 base; bases outside gene matches: 4. The length of the CDR3 is 15 residues. Each donor supplied approximately 10 milliliters of peripheral blood. This clonotype was obtained from a man aged 30 to 39 in good health. What was sequenced was blood. The chain carries TRBV6-5 and TRBJ2-7; 8 bases are shared with TRBD2. CDR3 bases: TGTGCCAGCAGTTACGAAACTAGCGGATCCTACGAGCAGTACTTC. It encodes CASSYETSGSYEQYF.